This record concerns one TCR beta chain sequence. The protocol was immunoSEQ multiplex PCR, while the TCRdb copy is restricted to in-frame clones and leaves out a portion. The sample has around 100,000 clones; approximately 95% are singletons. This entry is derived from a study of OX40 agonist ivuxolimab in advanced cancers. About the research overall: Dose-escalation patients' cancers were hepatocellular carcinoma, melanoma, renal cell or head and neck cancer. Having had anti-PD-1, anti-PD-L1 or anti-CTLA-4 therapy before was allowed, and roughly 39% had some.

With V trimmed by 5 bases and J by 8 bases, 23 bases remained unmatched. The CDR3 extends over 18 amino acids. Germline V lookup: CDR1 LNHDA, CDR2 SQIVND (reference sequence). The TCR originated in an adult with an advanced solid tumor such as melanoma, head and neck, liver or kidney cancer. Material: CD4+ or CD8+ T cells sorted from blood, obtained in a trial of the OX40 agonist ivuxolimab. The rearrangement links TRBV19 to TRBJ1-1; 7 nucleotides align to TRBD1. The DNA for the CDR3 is TGTGCCAGTAGTCTGCGAGGGGGCTCCTATATTGACTTCGACGAAGCTTTCTTT. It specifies CASSLRGGSYIDFDEAFF.